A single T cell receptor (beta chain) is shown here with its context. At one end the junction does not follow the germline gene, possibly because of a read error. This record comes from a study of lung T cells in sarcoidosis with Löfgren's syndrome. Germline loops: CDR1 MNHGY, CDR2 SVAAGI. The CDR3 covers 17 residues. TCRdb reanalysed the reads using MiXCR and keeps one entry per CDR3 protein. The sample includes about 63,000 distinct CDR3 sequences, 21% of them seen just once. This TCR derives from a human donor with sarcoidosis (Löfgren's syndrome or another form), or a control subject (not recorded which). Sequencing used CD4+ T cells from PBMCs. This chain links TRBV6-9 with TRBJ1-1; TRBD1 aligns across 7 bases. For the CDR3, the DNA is TGTGCCAGCAGTTTACGCACAGGGGCAATCTTGAGCACTGAAGCCTTCTTT. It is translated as CASSLRTGAILSTEAFF.